This TCR beta chain originates from a study of metastatic and nonmetastatic thyroid tumors. Study context: Thyroid patients, malignant and benign, had repertoires compared across blood and tumor or nodule tissue. Study-level results: For both blood and tumor, malignant thyroid tumors reportedly showed significantly higher TCR beta diversity than benign nodules did.

This clone was found a few times. Antigen: not known. In the original analysis: CDR3 was compared across clinicopathological groups, and the resulting differences were used to build a distant-metastasis classifier for papillary thyroid cancer. Using MiXCR, TCRdb reanalyzed the PCR reads. These V and J calls originate from TCRdb's pipeline instead of the authors' own analysis. Counted here are about 20,000 clones, roughly 36% occurring once; the ten biggest clones make up roughly 28%. Prior to thyroid surgery, none of the patients had received any treatment. The TCR originated in a female donor with papillary thyroid cancer or a benign thyroid nodule (not recorded which). Some clones in this sample may be carry-over from other donors' samples. Sequencing was performed on tumor tissue.

The CDR3 loop is CASTLGRSTDTQYF. The CDR3 DNA sequence: TGTGCCAGCACCCTAGGTCGGAGCACAGATACGCAGTATTTT. J is TRBJ2-3 and V is TRBV12-3 or TRBV12-4; D is unresolved. The CDR3 runs to 14 residues. Trimming took 7 bases from V and 0 from J, leaving 11 bases between them.